The text below deals with one T cell receptor beta chain. It has no known antigen specificity. Per-base qualities were not stored, and no clone one base away is much larger. From a lookup of the germline V gene, CDR1 and CDR2 are MNHEY and SVGAGI. Germline trimming amounts to 6 bases on V and 3 bases on J, with 5 as the count of junction bases outside the gene matches. From the cysteine up to the phenylalanine, the CDR3 has a length of 15 residues. This entry keeps only the CDR3 DNA: 45 bases, framed from base 1. Read against the paper, the sample's treatment or condition label means: randomized to nivolumab then ipilimumab (arm A) or the reverse (arm B). None of the trial patients had been given prior DNA-damaging chemotherapy. A FACS Aria II flow cytometer was used to sort live CD3+CD8+ cells that were negative for CD19 and CD56 from thawed PBMCs. CheckMate 064, a randomized, open-label phase II trial of sequential checkpoint blockade, was the source of the samples, all of which came from patients with melanoma. Peripheral blood mononuclear cells were collected by leukapheresis, purified with Ficoll-Paque, and frozen in human serum with around 10% DMSO. Purity of sorted blood CD3+CD8+ cells was verified at >98% immediately after sorting, followed by DNA extraction.

The data belong to a study of sequential checkpoint blockade in melanoma (dated by TCRdb to the late 2010s). About the full investigation: Using 1:1 randomization, the trial assigned patients either to first-line nivolumab followed by ipilimumab (arm A) or to ipilimumab followed by nivolumab (arm B). Maintenance nivolumab came after each of the two trial sequences. Results and caveats for the whole study, not just this receptor: Larger, independent patient cohorts are needed to validate the response-prediction model that combines TCR metrics and mutation burden.

TCRbeta CDR3 regions were immunosequenced from genomic DNA with the immunoSEQ Assay. Prior to high-throughput sequencing, genomic DNA was amplified by bias-controlled multiplex PCR. Per the original workflow: To quantify the absolute abundance of each unique TCRbeta CDR3 region, the sequences were collapsed and filtered. Clonality, defined as 1 minus Pielou's evenness, was calculated using only productive rearrangements. Clones with significantly greater frequencies in on-treatment versus baseline samples were identified using a previously published method. TCRdb holds this immuneACCESS table with in-frame rearrangements only. Some clones are missing; in checked studies, unresolved V genes explain under half, and the rest has no known cause. The V and J calls and clone size were taken over from that table, and D and trimming were inferred from the DNA. Across this sample there are some 14,000 clones, with about 55% seen only once. The ten biggest clones cover 16% of the sample.

The sequences come from CD8+ T cells sorted from blood (inferred from file names), collected from a patient given nivolumab and ipilimumab in sequence. The chain is assembled from TRBV6-5 and TRBJ2-2; TRBD1 fits 9 bases in the junction. This TCR came from a human donor with melanoma. The CDR3 protein: CASSPGQGDTGELFF. The bases read TGTGCCAGCAGCCCGGGACAGGGCGACACCGGGGAGCTGTTTTTT.